This T cell receptor (beta chain) comes out of a study of graft-versus-host responses after intestinal transplantation. For the study at large: Anti-thymocyte globulin induction, then tacrolimus and steroids for around 3 years, went to all recipients.

Note on this clone: The antigen is undetermined.

The protocol was immunoSEQ multiplex PCR, while the TCRdb copy is restricted to in-frame clones and leaves out a portion. The sample holds around 67,000 clones, roughly 90% seen once. The germline V and J ends were trimmed by 2 bases and 3 bases, with 14 bases remaining between them. The CDR3 covers 17 residues. Germline V gene sequence: CDR1 MNHEY, CDR2 SMNVEV (reference sequence). Source: unstimulated CD8+ T cells sorted from spleen or lymph node cells, taken before transplant. The chain joins TRBV27 to TRBJ2-6, with a weak D call TRBD1 (6 bases). The receptor was isolated from a human donor who was the organ donor for an intestinal transplant. This chain's CDR3 is CASSLGQGSVGANVLTF. CDR3 nucleotide sequence: TGTGCCAGCAGTTTAGGCCAGGGGAGTGTTGGGGCCAACGTCCTGACTTTC.